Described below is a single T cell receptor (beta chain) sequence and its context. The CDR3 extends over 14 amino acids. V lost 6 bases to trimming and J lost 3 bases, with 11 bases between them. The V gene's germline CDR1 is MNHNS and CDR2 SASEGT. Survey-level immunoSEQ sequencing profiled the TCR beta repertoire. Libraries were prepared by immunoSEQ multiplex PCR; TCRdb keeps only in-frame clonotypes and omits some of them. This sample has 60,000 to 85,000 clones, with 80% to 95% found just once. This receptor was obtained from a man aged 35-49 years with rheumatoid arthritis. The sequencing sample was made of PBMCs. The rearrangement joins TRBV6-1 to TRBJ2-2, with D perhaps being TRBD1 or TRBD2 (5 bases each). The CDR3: CASSWDGYTGELFF. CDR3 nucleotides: TGTGCCAGCAGCTGGGACGGCTACACCGGGGAGCTGTTTTTT.